Shown below are 10 T cell receptor beta chains from a single sample sequenced in a study of T-cell reconstitution after alpha-beta-depleted transplantation in children. The authors prepared the TCRbeta library with unique molecular identifiers. TCRdb used MiXCR to reprocess the PCR reads, holding one entry per CDR3 protein. Here the sample spans about 76,000 distinct CDR3 sequences, approximately 14% being singletons. The input for sequencing was PBMCs, mostly from graft donor cells, taken 180 days after TCRalphabeta/CD19-depleted stem cell transplant. These receptors all come from a male patient aged 2-15 years who had a stem cell transplant for acute lymphoblastic leukemia, so the T cells may come from the graft donor.

V and J are TRBV6-2 or TRBV6-3 and TRBJ1-4; D is undetermined. Germline CDR1 MNHEY, CDR2 SVGEGT. Trimming left V 3 bases short and J 0 bases short, with 14 bases between. The CDR3 length is 17 residues. The CDR3 DNA sequence: TGTGCCAGCAGTTATATCCGTCGAAGAGCAACTAATGAAAAACTGTTTTTT. This encodes CASSYIRRRATNEKLFF.

This clonotype has more than one count but fewer than ten. J is TRBJ1-2 and V is TRBV10-3; the D gene is possibly TRBD1 (6 bases). Germline CDR1 reads ENHRY; CDR2 reads SYGVKD. Trimming pared 6 bases from V and 8 bases from J, leaving 22 bases between. The CDR3 consists of 15 residues. The CDR3 DNA sequence: TGTGCCATCAGCGGCGGTGGCAGGGGCGGTGGAGGCTACACCTTC. It is translated as CAISGGGRGGGGYTF.

The sample holds a few counts of this clonotype. The chain combines TRBV4-1 with TRBJ2-2; TRBD2 matches 8 bases. There are 16 residues in the CDR3. Germline CDR1 reads MGHRA; CDR2 reads YSYEKL. V dropped 1 base and J dropped 3; count of bases not matched to a gene: 4. The CDR3 is CASSQGLARDTGELFF. CDR3 bases: TGCGCCAGCAGCCAAGGACTAGCGAGGGACACCGGGGAGCTGTTTTTT.

The rearrangement joins TRBV7-8 to TRBJ2-7; perhaps TRBD2 as D (6 bases). CDR1 is SGHVS and CDR2 is FQNEAQ in the germline V gene. The CDR3 is 14 amino acids. The V gene lost 1 base and the J gene lost 2 bases, with 9 bases spanning the gap. CDR3 region: CASSLVGGTYEQYF. The CDR3 bases are TGTGCCAGCAGCTTAGTGGGGGGAACCTACGAGCAGTACTTC.

Only a few counts were recorded for this clonotype. V gene TRBV12-3 or TRBV12-4 combines with J gene TRBJ2-5; 7 nucleotides align to TRBD2. J lost 10 bases, V lost 5 bases, and 10 bases had no gene match. CDR3 length: 13 amino acids. The CDR3 sequence: CASSVTSAGGQYF. DNA for the CDR3: TGTGCCAGCAGTGTCACTAGCGCCGGGGGCCAGTACTTC.

This clonotype has just a few counts. J is TRBJ2-7 and V is TRBV7-2; D not resolved. This CDR3 has 12 amino acids. The germline CDR1 and CDR2 sequences are SGHTA and FQGNSA. V dropped 2 bases and J dropped 7 bases, with 9 bases sitting between them. The CDR3 coding sequence is TGTGCCAGCAGCTTACAACGTGGGGAGCAGTACTTC. Its protein product is CASSLQRGEQYF.

V and J are TRBV28 and TRBJ2-5; no clear D. CDR3 length equals 13 residues. Germline loops: CDR1 MDHEN, CDR2 SYDVKM. The V gene lost 8 bases and the J gene lost 5 bases, with 15 bases spanning the gap. CDR3 nucleotides: TGTGCCAGCGGTGACCTGGGTTGGGAGACCCAGTACTTC. Amino acid sequence: CASGDLGWETQYF. Looking up the rest from reference TRBV28 and TRBJ2-5 gives the full variable domain: DVKVTQSSRYLVKRTGEKVFLECVQDMDHENMFWYRQDPGLGLRLIYFSYDVKMKEKGDIPEGYSVSREKKERFSLILESASTNQTSMYLCASGDLGWETQYFGPGTRLLVL.

The chain employs TRBV20-1 and TRBJ2-5; possibly TRBD1 or TRBD2 for D (5 bases each). CDR1 is DFQATT and CDR2 is SNEGSKA in the germline V gene (reference sequence). This CDR3 region has 13 residues. The V gene lost 1 base and the J gene lost 5 bases, with 11 bases spanning the gap. CDR3 amino acids: CSARGGRGETQYF. CDR3 coding DNA: TGCAGTGCTAGAGGGGGACGGGGTGAGACCCAGTACTTC.

This clonotype was observed a handful of times. This chain links TRBV9 with TRBJ2-7; 7 bases are a match to TRBD1. CDR1 SGDLS and CDR2 YYNGEE come from the germline V gene. V was pared by 3 bases and J by 6 bases, with 9 bases of the junction left unmatched. The CDR3 runs to 14 residues. The CDR3 here is CASSGVRGSGEQYF. The CDR3 region has the DNA TGTGCCAGCAGCGGAGTCAGGGGGTCTGGCGAGCAGTACTTC.

The rearrangement joins TRBV29-1 to TRBJ2-5; either TRBD1 or TRBD2 may fit D (5 bases each). CDR3 size: 11 residues. The germline V and J ends were trimmed by 7 bases and 7 bases, with 13 bases remaining between them. Germline CDR1 and CDR2: SQVTM and ANQGSEA. The CDR3 DNA reads TGCAGCGCGAGGGACCTAGGGACCCAGTACTTC. Encoded protein: CSARDLGTQYF.